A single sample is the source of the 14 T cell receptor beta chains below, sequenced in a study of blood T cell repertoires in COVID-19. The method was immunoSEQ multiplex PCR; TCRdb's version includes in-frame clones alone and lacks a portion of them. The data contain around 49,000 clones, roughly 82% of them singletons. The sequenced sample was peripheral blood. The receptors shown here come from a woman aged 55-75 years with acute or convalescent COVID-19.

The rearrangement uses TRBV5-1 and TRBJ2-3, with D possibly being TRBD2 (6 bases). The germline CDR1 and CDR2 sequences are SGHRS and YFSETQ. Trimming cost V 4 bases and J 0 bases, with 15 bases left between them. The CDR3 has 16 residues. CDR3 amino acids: CASSGGTGPSTDTQYF. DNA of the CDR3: TGCGCCAGCAGCGGCGGGACTGGCCCTAGCACAGATACGCAGTATTTT. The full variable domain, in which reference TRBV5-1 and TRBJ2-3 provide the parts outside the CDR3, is KAGVTQTPRYLIKTRGQQVTLSCSPISGHRSVSWYQQTPGQGLQFLFEYFSETQRNKGNFPGRFSGRQFSNSRSEMNVSTLELGDSALYLCASSGGTGPSTDTQYFGPGTRLTVL.

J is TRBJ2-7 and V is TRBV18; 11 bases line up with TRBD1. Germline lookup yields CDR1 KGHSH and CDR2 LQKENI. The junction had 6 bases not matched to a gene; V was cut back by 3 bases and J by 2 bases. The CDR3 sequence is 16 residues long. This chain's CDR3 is CASSPQGTGGAYEQYF. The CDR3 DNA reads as TGTGCCAGCTCACCCCAAGGGACAGGGGGTGCCTACGAGCAGTACTTC. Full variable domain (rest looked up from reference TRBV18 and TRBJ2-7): NAGVMQNPRHLVRRRGQEARLRCSPMKGHSHVYWYRQLPEEGLKFMVYLQKENIIDESGMPKERFSAEFPKEGPSILRIQQVVRGDSAAYFCASSPQGTGGAYEQYFGPGTRLTVT.

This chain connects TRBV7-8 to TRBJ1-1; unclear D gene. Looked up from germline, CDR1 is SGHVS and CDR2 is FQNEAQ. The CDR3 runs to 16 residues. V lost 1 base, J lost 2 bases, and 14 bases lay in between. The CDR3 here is CASSLGFSGSNTEAFF. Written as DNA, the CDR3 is TGTGCCAGCAGCTTAGGGTTTAGCGGGAGCAACACTGAAGCTTTCTTT.

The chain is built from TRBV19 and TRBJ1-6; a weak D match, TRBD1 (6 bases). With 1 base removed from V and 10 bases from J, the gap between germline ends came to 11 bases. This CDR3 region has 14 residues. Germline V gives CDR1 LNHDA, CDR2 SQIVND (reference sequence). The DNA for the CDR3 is TGTGCCAGTAGTATAGGTCCAGGGGACTCACCCCTCCACTTT. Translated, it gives CASSIGPGDSPLHF.

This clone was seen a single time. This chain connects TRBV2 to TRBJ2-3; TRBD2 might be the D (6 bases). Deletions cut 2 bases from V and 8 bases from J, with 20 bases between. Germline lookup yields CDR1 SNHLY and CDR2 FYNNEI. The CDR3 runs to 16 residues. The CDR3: CASSEWNVGRESTQYF. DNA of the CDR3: TGTGCCAGCAGTGAATGGAACGTTGGGCGGGAAAGTACGCAGTATTTT.

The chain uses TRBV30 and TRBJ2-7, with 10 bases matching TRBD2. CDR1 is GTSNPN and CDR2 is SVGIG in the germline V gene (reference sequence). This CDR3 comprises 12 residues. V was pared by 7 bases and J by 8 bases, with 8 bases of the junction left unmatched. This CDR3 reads CAFLSGGFKQYF. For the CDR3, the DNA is TGTGCCTTCCTTAGCGGGGGGTTTAAGCAGTACTTC.

The chain's CDR3 is CASSPTAQETQYF. The DNA for the CDR3 is TGTGCCAGCTCACCGACAGCCCAAGAGACCCAGTACTTC. The chain carries TRBV18 and TRBJ2-5, with D possibly being TRBD1 (5 bases). Germline CDR1 and CDR2: KGHSH and LQKENI. Trimming cost V 3 bases and J 1 base, with 6 bases left between them. CDR3 size: 13 residues.

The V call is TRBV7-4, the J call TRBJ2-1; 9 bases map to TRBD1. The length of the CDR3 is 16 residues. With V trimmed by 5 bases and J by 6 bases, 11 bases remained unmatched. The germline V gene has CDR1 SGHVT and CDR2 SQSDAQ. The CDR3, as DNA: TGTGCCAGCAGCCAAAGCCGGGACAGGGAGGGCAATGAGCAGTTCTTC. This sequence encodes CASSQSRDREGNEQFF.

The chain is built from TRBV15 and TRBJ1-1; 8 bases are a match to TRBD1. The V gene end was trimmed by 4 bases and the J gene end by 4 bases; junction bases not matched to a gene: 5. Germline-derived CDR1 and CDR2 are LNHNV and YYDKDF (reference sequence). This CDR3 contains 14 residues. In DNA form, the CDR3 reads TGTGCCACCAGCAAGAACAGGGGGGGCACTGAAGCTTTCTTT. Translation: CATSKNRGGTEAFF.

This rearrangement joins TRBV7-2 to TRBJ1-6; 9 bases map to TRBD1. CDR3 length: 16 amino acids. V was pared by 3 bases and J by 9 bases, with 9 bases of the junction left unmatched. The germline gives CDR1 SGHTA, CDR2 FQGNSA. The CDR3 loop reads CASSFTGTGLGSPLHF. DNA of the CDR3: TGTGCCAGCAGCTTTACCGGGACAGGGCTCGGTTCACCCCTCCACTTT.

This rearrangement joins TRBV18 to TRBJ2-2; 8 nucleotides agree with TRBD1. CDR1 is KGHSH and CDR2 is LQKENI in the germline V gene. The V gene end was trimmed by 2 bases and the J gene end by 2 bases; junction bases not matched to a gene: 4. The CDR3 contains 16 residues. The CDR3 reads CASSPTTGANTGELFF. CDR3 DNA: TGTGCCAGCTCACCAACGACAGGGGCCAACACCGGGGAGCTGTTTTTT.

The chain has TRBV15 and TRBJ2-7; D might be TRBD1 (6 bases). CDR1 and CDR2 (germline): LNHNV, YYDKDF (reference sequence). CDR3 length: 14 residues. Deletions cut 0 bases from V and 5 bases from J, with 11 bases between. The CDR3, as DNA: TGTGCCACCAGCAGAGATCTTGCAGGGGACGAGCAGTACTTC. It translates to CATSRDLAGDEQYF.

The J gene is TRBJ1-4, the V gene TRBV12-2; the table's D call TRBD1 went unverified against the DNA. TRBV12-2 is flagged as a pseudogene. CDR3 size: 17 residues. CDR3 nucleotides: TGTGCAAGTCGCTACAAACAGGGGAACGCAGCTAATGAAAAACTGTTTTTT. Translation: CASRYKQGNAANEKLFF.

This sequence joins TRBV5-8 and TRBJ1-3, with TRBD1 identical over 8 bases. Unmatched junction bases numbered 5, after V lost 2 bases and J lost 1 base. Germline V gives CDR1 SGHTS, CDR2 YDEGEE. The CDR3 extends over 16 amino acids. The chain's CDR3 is CASSLGRGRSGNTIYF. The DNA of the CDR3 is TGTGCCAGCAGCTTAGGCAGGGGGCGATCTGGAAACACCATATATTTT.